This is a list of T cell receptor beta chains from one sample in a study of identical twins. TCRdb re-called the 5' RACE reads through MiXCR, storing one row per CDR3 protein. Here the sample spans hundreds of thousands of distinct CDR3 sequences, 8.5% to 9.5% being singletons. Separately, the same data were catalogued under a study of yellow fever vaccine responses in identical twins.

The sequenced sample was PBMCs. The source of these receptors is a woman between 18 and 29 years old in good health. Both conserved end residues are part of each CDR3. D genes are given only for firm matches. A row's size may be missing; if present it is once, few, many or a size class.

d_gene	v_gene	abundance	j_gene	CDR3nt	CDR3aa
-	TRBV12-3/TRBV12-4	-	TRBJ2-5	TGTGCCAGCAGTCCTTGGGGGTTGGAGACCCAGTACTTC	CASSPWGLETQYF
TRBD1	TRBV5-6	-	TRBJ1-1	TGTGCCAGCAGTTGGGGACAGGGCTTCACTGAAGCTTTCTTT	CASSWGQGFTEAFF
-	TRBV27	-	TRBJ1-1	TGTGCCAGCAGTCCCATCAACAGGGACACTGAAGCTTTCTTT	CASSPINRDTEAFF
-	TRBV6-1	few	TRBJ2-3	TGTGCCAGCAGACCCCGGGACCACACAGATACGCAGTATTTT	CASRPRDHTDTQYF
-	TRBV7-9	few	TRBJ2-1	TGTGCCAGCAGCTTAGCGAACAACTACAATGAGCAGTTCTTC	CASSLANNYNEQFF
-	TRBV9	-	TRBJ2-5	TGTGCCAGCAGCGTAGGATTTCGGGGGGGGACAGAAGAGACCCAGTACTTC	CASSVGFRGGTEETQYF
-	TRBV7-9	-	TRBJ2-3	TGTGCCAGCAGCTTAGCGCTTTCGGGGGTTCACACAGATACGCAGTATTTT	CASSLALSGVHTDTQYF
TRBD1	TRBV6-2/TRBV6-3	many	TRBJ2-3	TGTGCCAGCAGTTACTCCAGCGGGACAGGGATGTTGGATACGCAGTATTTT	CASSYSSGTGMLDTQYF
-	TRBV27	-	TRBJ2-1	TGTGCCAGCAGTCTCCCTAACCGGGACACGTCAGGCGGGCTTAATGAGCAGTTCTTC	CASSLPNRDTSGGLNEQFF
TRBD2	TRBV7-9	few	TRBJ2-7	TGTGCCAGCAGCTCCGATATAAGACTAGCGGGGTCCTACGAGCAGTACTTC	CASSSDIRLAGSYEQYF
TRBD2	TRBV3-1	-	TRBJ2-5	TGTGCCAGCGTTATTAGCGGGGGACAAGAGACCCAGTACTTC	CASVISGGQETQYF
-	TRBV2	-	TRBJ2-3	TGTGCCAGCAGTTACACGGCCGGGGAGTTCTTGGATCCAGATACGCAGTATTTT	CASSYTAGEFLDPDTQYF
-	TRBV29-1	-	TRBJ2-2	TGCAGCGTGAGGGGACTCAACACCGGGGAGCTGTTTTTT	CSVRGLNTGELFF
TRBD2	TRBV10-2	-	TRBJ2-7	TGCGCCAGCAGTGAGTCGGGGGGACTAGCGGGGCTCGGGTTC	CASSESGGLAGLGF
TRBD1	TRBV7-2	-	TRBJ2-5	TGTGCCAGCAGCTCCCGGACAGGGCCGGAGACCCAGTACTTC	CASSSRTGPETQYF
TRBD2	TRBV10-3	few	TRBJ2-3	TGTGCCATCAGTGAGTCCTCGGGGGGGCCGGGTACGCAGTATTTT	CAISESSGGPGTQYF
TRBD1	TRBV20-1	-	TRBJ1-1	TGCAGTGCGGATCCGGGACAGGGGTCACAAGCTTTCTTT	CSADPGQGSQAFF
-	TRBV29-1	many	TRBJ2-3	TGCAGCGTTGATTCGAGGACAGATACGCAGTATTTT	CSVDSRTDTQYF
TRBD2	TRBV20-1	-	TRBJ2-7	TGCAGTGCCCCCAAAACAGCTAGCGGGAGCTACGAGCAGTACTTC	CSAPKTASGSYEQYF
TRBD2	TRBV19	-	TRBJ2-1	TGTGCCAGTACGTGGCGGGGAGGGGTCAATGAGCAGTTCTTC	CASTWRGGVNEQFF
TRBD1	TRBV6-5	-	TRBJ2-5	TGTGCCAGCAGTTTCCACAGGGGGCTGGAGACCCAGTACTTC	CASSFHRGLETQYF
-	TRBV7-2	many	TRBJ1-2	TGTGCCAGCAGCAATAGACAGCCTAACTATGGCTACACCTTC	CASSNRQPNYGYTF
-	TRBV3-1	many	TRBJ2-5	TGTGCCAGCAGCCATTTGGGACCCCAAGAGACCCAGTACTTC	CASSHLGPQETQYF
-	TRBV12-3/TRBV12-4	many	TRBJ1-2	TGTGCCAGCAGTTCCATGGATGGCTACACCTTC	CASSSMDGYTF
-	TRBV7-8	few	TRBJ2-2	TGTGCCAGCAGCTTAGAGGTTAAGAACACCGGGGAGCTGTTTTTT	CASSLEVKNTGELFF
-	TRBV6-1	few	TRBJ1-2	TGTGCCAGCAGTGAACTAAGCAGAGATGGGGGCTACACCTTC	CASSELSRDGGYTF
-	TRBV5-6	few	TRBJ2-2	TGTGCCAGCAGCTTGGAATCGGGACTCATCACCGGGGAGCTGTTTTTT	CASSLESGLITGELFF
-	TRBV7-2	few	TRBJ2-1	TGTGCCAGCAGCTCCTCCTGGGGGTGGGAGCAGTTCTTC	CASSSSWGWEQFF
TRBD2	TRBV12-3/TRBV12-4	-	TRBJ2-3	TGTGCCAGCACCTCTTATAGCGGGGGGGATAGCACAGATACGCAGTATTTT	CASTSYSGGDSTDTQYF
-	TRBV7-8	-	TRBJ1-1	TGTGCCAGCAGCTCAAATAGGGGTGGTTCTGAAGCTTTCTTT	CASSSNRGGSEAFF
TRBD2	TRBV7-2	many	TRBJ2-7	TGTGCCAGCAGCTTGACTAGCGGGGCCTACGAGCAGTACTTC	CASSLTSGAYEQYF
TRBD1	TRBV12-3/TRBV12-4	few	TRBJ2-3	TGTGCCAGCAGACAGGGACAGGGGGTTAAGGGAACAGATACGCAGTATTTT	CASRQGQGVKGTDTQYF
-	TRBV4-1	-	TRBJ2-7	TGCGCCAGCAGCCAAGAACGGAGAGCGGCCTACGAGCAGTACTTC	CASSQERRAAYEQYF
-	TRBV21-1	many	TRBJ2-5	TGTGCCAGCAGGTCCCTGGGCTTCATCCAGGAGACCCAGTACTTC	CASRSLGFIQETQYF
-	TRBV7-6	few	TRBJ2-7	TGTGCCAGCAGCCTTGACGGGGATCTGACCTACGAGCAGTACTTC	CASSLDGDLTYEQYF
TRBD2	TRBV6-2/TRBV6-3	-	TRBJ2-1	TGTGCCAGCAGTTACGGTGCGGGAGGAGGGTCCTACAATGAGCAGTTCTTC	CASSYGAGGGSYNEQFF
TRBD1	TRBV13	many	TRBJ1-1	TGTGCCAGCAGCCGCTCCAGGGGGGACACTGAAGCTTTCTTT	CASSRSRGDTEAFF
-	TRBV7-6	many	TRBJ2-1	TGTGCCAGCAGCTTAGTCCGGGAATTCTACAATGAGCAGTTCTTC	CASSLVREFYNEQFF
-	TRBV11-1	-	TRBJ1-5	TGTGCCAGCAACAATTCCGCAGGGTCATTCGCGAATCAGCCCCAGCATTTT	CASNNSAGSFANQPQHF
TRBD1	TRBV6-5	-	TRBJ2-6	TGTGCCAGCAGTTACCGGGACAGGCTTACTTCTGGGGCCAACGTCCTGACTTTC	CASSYRDRLTSGANVLTF
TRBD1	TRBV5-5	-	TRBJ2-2	TGTGCCAGCAGCTTGGTCGACAGGGGGACCGGGGAGCTGTTTTTT	CASSLVDRGTGELFF
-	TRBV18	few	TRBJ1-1	TGTGCCAGCTCACCATCGTTACTGGGGGCAAGTGAAGCTTTCTTT	CASSPSLLGASEAFF
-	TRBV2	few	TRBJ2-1	TGTGCCAGCAGTCCAACGGTTGCCCCTTACAATGAGCAGTTCTTC	CASSPTVAPYNEQFF
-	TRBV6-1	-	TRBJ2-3	TGTGCCAGCAGAGTCCAAGGGGATACGCAGTATTTT	CASRVQGDTQYF
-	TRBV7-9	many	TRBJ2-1	TGTGCCAGCAGCCCTGACAATTACAATGAGCAGTTCTTC	CASSPDNYNEQFF
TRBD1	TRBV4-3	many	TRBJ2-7	TGCGCCAGCAGCCAAGATAGGGACAGGTTGGACGAGCAGTACTTC	CASSQDRDRLDEQYF